The following is a TCR beta chain sequence with its context. The CDR3 has 15 residues. V dropped 7 bases and J dropped 0; count of bases not matched to a gene: 6. The germline gives CDR1 SQVTM, CDR2 ANQGSEA. This sample was taken from a study of blood T cells in healthy people across ages. The second PCR ran about 6 to 12 cycles with a sample-barcoded 5' primer and J-beta primers. In TCRdb, the 5' RACE reads were re-called with MiXCR into one record per CDR3 protein. The sample contains fewer than 650,000 distinct CDR3 sequences, approximately 26% of which appear only once. This sample was shared with a second study, whose subject was T cells of mothers and their children.

The sequenced material came from blood. The chain joins TRBV29-1 to TRBJ1-4, with 9 bases that match TRBD1. This TCR derives from a boy younger than 10 in good health. CDR3 bases: TGCAGCGCTAGGACAGGGGCTACAACTAATGAAAAACTGTTTTTT. Protein product: CSARTGATTNEKLFF.